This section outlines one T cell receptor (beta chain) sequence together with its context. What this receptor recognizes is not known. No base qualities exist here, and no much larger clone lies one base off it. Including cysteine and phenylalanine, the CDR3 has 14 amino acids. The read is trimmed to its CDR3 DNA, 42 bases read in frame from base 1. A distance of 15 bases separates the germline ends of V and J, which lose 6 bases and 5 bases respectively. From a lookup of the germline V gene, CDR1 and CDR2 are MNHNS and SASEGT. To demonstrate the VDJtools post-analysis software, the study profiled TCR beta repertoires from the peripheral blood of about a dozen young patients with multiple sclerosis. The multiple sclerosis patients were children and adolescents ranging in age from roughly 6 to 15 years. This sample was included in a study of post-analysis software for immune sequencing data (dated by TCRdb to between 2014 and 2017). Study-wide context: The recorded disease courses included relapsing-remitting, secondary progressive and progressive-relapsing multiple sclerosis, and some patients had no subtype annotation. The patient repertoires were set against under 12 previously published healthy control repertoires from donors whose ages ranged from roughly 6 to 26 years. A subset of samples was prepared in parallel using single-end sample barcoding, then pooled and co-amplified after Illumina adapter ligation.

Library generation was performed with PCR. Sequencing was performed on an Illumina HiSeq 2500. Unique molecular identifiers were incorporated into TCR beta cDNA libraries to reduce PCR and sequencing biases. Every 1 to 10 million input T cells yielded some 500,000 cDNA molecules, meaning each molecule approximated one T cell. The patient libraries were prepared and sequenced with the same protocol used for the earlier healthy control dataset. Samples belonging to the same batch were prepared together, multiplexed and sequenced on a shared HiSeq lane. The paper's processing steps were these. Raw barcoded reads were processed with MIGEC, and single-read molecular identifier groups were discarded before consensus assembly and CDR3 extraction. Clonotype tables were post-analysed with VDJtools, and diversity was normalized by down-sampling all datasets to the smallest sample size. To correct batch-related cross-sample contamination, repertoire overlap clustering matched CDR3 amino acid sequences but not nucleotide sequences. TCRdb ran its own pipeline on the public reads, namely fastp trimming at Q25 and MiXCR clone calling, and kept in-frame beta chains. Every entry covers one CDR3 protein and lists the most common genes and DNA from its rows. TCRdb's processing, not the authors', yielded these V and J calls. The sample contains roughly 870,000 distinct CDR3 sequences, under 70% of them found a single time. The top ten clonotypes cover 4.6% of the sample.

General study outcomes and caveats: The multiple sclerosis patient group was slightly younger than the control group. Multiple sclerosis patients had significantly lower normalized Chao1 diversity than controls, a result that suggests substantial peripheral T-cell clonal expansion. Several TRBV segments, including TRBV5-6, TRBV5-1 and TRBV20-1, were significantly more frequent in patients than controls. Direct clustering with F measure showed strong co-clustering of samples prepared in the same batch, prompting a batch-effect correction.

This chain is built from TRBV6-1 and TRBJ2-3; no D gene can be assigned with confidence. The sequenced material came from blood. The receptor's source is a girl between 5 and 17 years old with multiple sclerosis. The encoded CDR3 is CASRELGFGDTQYF. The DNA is TGTGCCAGCAGAGAACTGGGGTTCGGAGATACGCAGTATTTT.